The 20 T cell receptor beta chains below all came from one sample that was sequenced in a study of human T cells and chemical hapten exposure. Time point indicated: patch test 3, about 24 weeks after DPC sensitization. Treatment meaning: therapeutic diphenylcyclopropenone sensitization with weekly scalp DPC. One entry per CDR3 protein results from TCRdb running MiXCR on the RACE reads. The data hold about 160,000 distinct CDR3 sequences, with roughly 25% observed a single time. The sample here was whole blood, taken in connection with sensitization to the hapten diphenylcyclopropenone (DPC). These receptors were taken from a woman between 18 and 29 years old with alopecia areata. Some clones in this sample may be carry-over from other donors' samples.

This clonotype was detected only a few times. The genes are TRBV4-1 and TRBJ2-7; 9 bases are shared with TRBD2. The CDR3 has 15 amino acids. Losses at the gene ends were 1 base for V and 2 bases for J; bases not matched to a gene: 3. Per the germline V gene, CDR1 is MGHRA and CDR2 is YSYEKL. CDR3 sequence (DNA): TGCGCCAGCAGCCAAGTTAGCGGGGGAACCTACGAGCAGTACTTC. It translates to CASSQVSGGTYEQYF.

This clonotype was observed a handful of times. This chain joins TRBV30 and TRBJ2-3, with TRBD2 matching over 13 bases. V lost 5 bases and J lost 7; bases outside the gene matches: 6. CDR1 is GTSNPN, CDR2 SVGIG, per germline (reference sequence). The CDR3 contains 14 residues. This CDR3 reads CAWWTSGRGNTQYF. The CDR3 nucleotides are TGTGCCTGGTGGACTAGCGGGAGAGGAAATACGCAGTATTTT.

The CDR3 DNA reads as TGCAGTGCTTACACAGGGGGCGCAGGGCAGCCCCAGCATTTT. This gives the protein CSAYTGGAGQPQHF. The V gene is TRBV20-1, the J gene TRBJ1-5; 9 positions agree with TRBD1. This CDR3 is 14 amino acids long. V shed 5 bases and J 7 bases; nucleotides not matched to a gene: 9. The germline gives CDR1 DFQATT, CDR2 SNEGSKA (reference sequence).

This clonotype was found a few times. The rearrangement links TRBV20-1 to TRBJ2-1, with TRBD2 matching over 7 bases. CDR1 is DFQATT, CDR2 SNEGSKA, per germline (reference sequence). This CDR3 has 13 amino acids. V was clipped by 5 bases and J by 7 bases; unmatched bases: 8. CDR3 bases: TGCAGTGCTGAGGCGGCTAGCGGTAATGAGCAGTTCTTC. Translating gives CSAEAASGNEQFF.

The chain links TRBV20-1 to TRBJ2-5; weak D call: TRBD1 (6 bases). The CDR3 is 16 amino acids. Trimming removed 6 bases at V and 5 bases at J, with 25 bases between. Germline values: CDR1 DFQATT, CDR2 SNEGSKA (reference sequence). CDR3 protein: CSAPPWTEFKGETQYF. The CDR3 region has the DNA TGCAGTGCCCCCCCGTGGACAGAGTTCAAGGGGGAGACCCAGTACTTC.

CDR3 residues: CSAALLAGPSTDTQYF. The CDR3 nucleotides read TGCAGTGCCGCGCTACTAGCGGGGCCTAGCACAGATACGCAGTATTTT. The chain employs TRBV20-1 and TRBJ2-3, with 10 bases fitting TRBD2. V dropped 6 bases and J dropped 0; count of bases not matched to a gene: 9. The CDR3 runs 16 residues. Germline CDR1 is DFQATT and CDR2 is SNEGSKA (reference sequence).

The rearrangement links TRBV4-1 to TRBJ2-7; 8 nucleotides match TRBD1. Germline V gives CDR1 MGHRA, CDR2 YSYEKL. This CDR3 comprises 14 residues. The trim removed 3 bases at V and 6 bases at J, leaving 7 bases unmatched. The CDR3 here is CASSQRTGLGEQYF. In DNA form, the CDR3 reads TGCGCCAGCAGCCAGAGGACAGGGCTGGGCGAGCAGTACTTC.

This chain uses TRBV29-1 with TRBJ2-1, with D unresolved. V dropped 4 bases and J dropped 0 bases, with 10 bases sitting between them. Per germline, CDR1 SQVTM and CDR2 ANQGSEA. The CDR3 is 14 residues long. CDR3 residues: CSVGSASSYNEQFF. As DNA, the CDR3 is TGCAGCGTTGGGTCGGCCAGCTCCTACAATGAGCAGTTCTTC.

This clonotype was detected many times. The genes are TRBV4-3 and TRBJ2-3; D uncertain. V lost 1 base and J lost 2, with 4 bases in between. The CDR3 is 13 amino acids. Germline CDR1 is LGHNA and CDR2 is YSLEER. CDR3 coding DNA: TGCGCCAGCAGCCAAGCCAACACAGATACGCAGTATTTT. Translation: CASSQANTDTQYF.

As regards this clonotype: A much larger clone differs from this one at a single base, so this may be a read error. The chain carries TRBV7-6 and TRBJ1-5; 8 nucleotides agree with TRBD1. Losses at the gene ends were 8 bases for V and 6 bases for J; bases not matched to a gene: 6. CDR1 SGHVS and CDR2 FNYEAQ come from the germline V gene. There are 13 residues in the CDR3. CDR3 loop: CASAGQEIQPQHF. CDR3 DNA: TGTGCCAGCGCGGGACAGGAGATTCAGCCCCAGCATTTT.

This clonotype was recorded a few times. The genes are TRBV7-9 and TRBJ2-3; D not resolved. Trimming left V 1 base short and J 7 bases short, with 9 bases between. The germline V gene has CDR1 SEHNR and CDR2 FQNEAQ (reference sequence). The CDR3 totals 13 residues. The CDR3 region has the DNA TGTGCCAGCAGCTTAGTGGCGTCCAATACGCAGTATTTT. Encoded protein: CASSLVASNTQYF.

The chain uses TRBV11-2 and TRBJ2-7, with 15 bases aligning to TRBD2. Trimming cost V 3 bases and J 3 bases; bases outside gene matches: 0. The CDR3 has 15 residues. Germline CDR1 reads SGHAT; CDR2 reads FQNNGV. The CDR3 DNA follows: TGTGCCAGCAGCTTGGGACTAGCGGGAGGCTACGAGCAGTACTTC. Translating it yields CASSLGLAGGYEQYF. The whole variable domain, remainder taken from reference TRBV11-2 and TRBJ2-7, is EAGVAQSPRYKIIEKRQSVAFWCNPISGHATLYWYQQILGQGPKLLIQFQNNGVVDDSQLPKDRFSAERLKGVDSTLKIQPAKLEDSAVYLCASSLGLAGGYEQYFGPGTRLTVT.

V usage is TRBV20-1 and J usage is TRBJ2-4, with 7 bases aligning to TRBD2. CDR1 is DFQATT and CDR2 is SNEGSKA in the germline V gene (reference sequence). This CDR3 has 12 residues. Unmatched junction bases numbered 4, after V lost 5 bases and J lost 6 bases. The CDR3 spells CSASGLLNIQYF. DNA for the CDR3: TGCAGTGCTTCGGGACTACTAAACATTCAGTACTTC.

The CDR3 DNA follows: TGCGCCAGCAGCCCAAGGGACAGCTATGGCTACACCTTC. This translates into CASSPRDSYGYTF. The V gene is TRBV5-1, the J gene TRBJ1-2; 7 nucleotides line up with TRBD1. CDR1 SGHRS and CDR2 YFSETQ come from the germline V gene. This CDR3 contains 13 residues. With 4 bases clipped from V and 4 bases from J, the junction kept 4 bases outside the gene matches.

The rearrangement joins TRBV7-2 to TRBJ2-1; weak D call: TRBD1 (5 bases). Trimming stripped 6 bases from V and 9 bases from J, with 9 bases between. This CDR3 spans 11 amino acids. The V gene's germline CDR1 is SGHTA and CDR2 FQGNSA. CDR3 in amino acids: CASSRTTEQFF. Here the CDR3 DNA reads TGTGCCAGCAGTCGGACAACTGAGCAGTTCTTC.

The sample holds a few counts of this clonotype. J is TRBJ1-2 and V is TRBV27, with 7 nucleotides matching TRBD1. CDR3 length: 16 amino acids. Looked up from germline, CDR1 is MNHEY and CDR2 is SMNVEV (reference sequence). J was trimmed by 4 bases and V by 0 bases; bases with no gene match: 8. The CDR3: CASSLSATGILYGYTF. The CDR3 coding sequence is TGTGCCAGCAGTTTATCGGCGACAGGGATCCTCTATGGCTACACCTTC.

V gene TRBV4-1 combines with J gene TRBJ2-6; tentatively, D is TRBD1 (6 bases). This CDR3 has 16 residues. V lost 8 bases and J lost 0, with 14 bases in between. Germline V gene sequence: CDR1 MGHRA, CDR2 YSYEKL. The CDR3 region is CASRGQFTSGANVLTF. The CDR3, as DNA: TGCGCCAGCCGAGGACAGTTTACCTCTGGGGCCAACGTCCTGACTTTC.

This clonotype showed up just a few times. The chain links TRBV29-1 to TRBJ2-1; 9 nucleotides agree with TRBD1. The CDR3 contains 16 residues. Germline-derived CDR1 and CDR2 are SQVTM and ANQGSEA. V dropped 7 bases and J dropped 5; count of bases not matched to a gene: 15. The CDR3: CSALVRQGVPNNEQFF. The DNA for the CDR3 is TGCAGCGCCCTAGTTAGACAGGGGGTTCCGAACAATGAGCAGTTCTTC.

This sequence joins TRBV10-3 and TRBJ2-7; 9 nucleotides agree with TRBD1. The CDR3 runs 14 residues. Germline CDR1 reads ENHRY; CDR2 reads SYGVKD. Trimming cost V 5 bases and J 5 bases; bases outside gene matches: 7. The CDR3 here is CAISRDRDIDEQYF. CDR3 DNA: TGTGCCATCAGTAGGGACAGGGATATCGACGAGCAGTACTTC.

The rearrangement joins TRBV5-1 to TRBJ1-2, with 7 bases that match TRBD1. Germline loops: CDR1 SGHRS, CDR2 YFSETQ. The junction had 3 bases not matched to a gene; V was cut back by 7 bases and J by 3 bases. CDR3 length: 12 residues. CDR3 sequence (DNA): TGCGCCAGCGGCAGGGGGGACTATGGCTACACCTTC. As protein: CASGRGDYGYTF. The full variable domain, its missing parts supplied by reference TRBV5-1 and TRBJ1-2, is KAGVTQTPRYLIKTRGQQVTLSCSPISGHRSVSWYQQTPGQGLQFLFEYFSETQRNKGNFPGRFSGRQFSNSRSEMNVSTLELGDSALYLCASGRGDYGYTFGSGTRLTVV.